Given below is one TCR beta chain in context. No antigen is known for it. Healthy donors had no documented immune events, such as infections, while sampled. This sample was included in a study of identifying expanded T cells in peripheral blood. TCRdb's table, derived via immunoSEQ multiplex PCR, lists solely in-frame clones and lacks some. This sample has fewer than 55,000 clones, with approximately 80% found just once. General study findings and limits: Over approximately two and four weeks, about 15 and 19 clones changed, versus 1.2 between replicates.

Germline CDR1 and CDR2: SGDLS and YYNGEE. V was clipped by 3 bases and J by 1 base, with 10 bases between them. The CDR3 has 14 amino acids. The chain employs TRBV9 and TRBJ1-2; weak D call: TRBD1 (6 bases). The sequenced sample was blood. The receptor was isolated from a person aged 18 to 75 in good health. The CDR3 protein is CASSGRGVNYGYTF. CDR3 DNA: TGTGCCAGCAGCGGCAGGGGAGTTAACTATGGCTACACCTTC. The full variable domain, its missing parts supplied by reference TRBV9 and TRBJ1-2, is DSGVTQTPKHLITATGQRVTLRCSPRSGDLSVYWYQQSLDQGLQFLIQYYNGEERAKGNILERFSAQQFPDLHSELNLSSLELGDSALYFCASSGRGVNYGYTFGSGTRLTVV.